This T cell receptor (beta chain) appears in the sequencing data of a study of cytomegalovirus exposure and HLA in healthy donors. About this clone itself: Its antigen is unknown.

Whole-study findings and limits: Researchers reported that a few CMV-associated chains were confirmed in vitro as CMV antigen-specific. Altogether, 150 to 200 TCR beta chains were recorded as cytomegalovirus-associated.

PCR primers comprised 60 Vbeta and 13 Jbeta primers. Clones were read by immunoSEQ multiplex PCR, and TCRdb kept only the in-frame ones, dropping some. The top ten clones hold 1.5% to 2% of a sample with around 150,000 clones, around 63% of them seen once. Sequenced: PBMCs. This sequence originates from a human donor in good health.

This chain's CDR3 is CASSGTSGHNEQFF. The CDR3 DNA follows: TGTGCCAGCAGTGGGACTAGCGGGCACAATGAGCAGTTCTTC. This chain joins TRBV25-1 and TRBJ2-1, with 11 bases that match TRBD2. This CDR3 is 14 amino acids long. Per the germline V gene, CDR1 is MGHDK and CDR2 is SYGVNS. V was clipped by 4 bases and J by 5 bases; unmatched bases: 1.